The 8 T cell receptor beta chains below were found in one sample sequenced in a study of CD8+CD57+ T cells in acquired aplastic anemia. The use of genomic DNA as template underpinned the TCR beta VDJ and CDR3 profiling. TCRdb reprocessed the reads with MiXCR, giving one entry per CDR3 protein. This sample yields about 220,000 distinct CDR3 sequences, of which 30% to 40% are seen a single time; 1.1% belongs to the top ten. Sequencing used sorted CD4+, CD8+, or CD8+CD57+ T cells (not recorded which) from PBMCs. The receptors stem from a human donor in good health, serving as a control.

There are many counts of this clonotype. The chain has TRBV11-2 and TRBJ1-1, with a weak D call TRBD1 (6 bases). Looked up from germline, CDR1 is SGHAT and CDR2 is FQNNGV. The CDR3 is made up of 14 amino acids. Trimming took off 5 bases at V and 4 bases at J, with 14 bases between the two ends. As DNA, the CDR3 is TGTGCCAGCAGCCTACAGGGAGGTGTCACTGAAGCTTTCTTT. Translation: CASSLQGGVTEAFF.

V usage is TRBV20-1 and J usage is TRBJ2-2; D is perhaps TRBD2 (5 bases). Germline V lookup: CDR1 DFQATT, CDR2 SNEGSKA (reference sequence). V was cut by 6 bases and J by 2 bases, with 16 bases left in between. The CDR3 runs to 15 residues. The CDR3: CSAQDYELNTGELFF. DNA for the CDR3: TGCAGTGCCCAAGACTACGAATTAAACACCGGGGAGCTGTTTTTT.

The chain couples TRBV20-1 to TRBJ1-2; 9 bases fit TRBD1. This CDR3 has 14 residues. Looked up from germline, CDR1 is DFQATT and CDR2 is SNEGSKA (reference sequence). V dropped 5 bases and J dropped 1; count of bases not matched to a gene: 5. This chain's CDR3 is CSASGTGNNYGYTF. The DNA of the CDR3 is TGCAGTGCTTCTGGGACAGGGAATAACTATGGCTACACCTTC.

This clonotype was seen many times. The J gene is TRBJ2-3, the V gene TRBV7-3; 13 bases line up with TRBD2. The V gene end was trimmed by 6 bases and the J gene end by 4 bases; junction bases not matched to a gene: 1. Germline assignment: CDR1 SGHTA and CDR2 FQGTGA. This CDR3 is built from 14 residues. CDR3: CASRTSGGSDTQYF. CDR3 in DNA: TGTGCCAGCAGGACTAGCGGGGGGTCAGATACGCAGTATTTT.

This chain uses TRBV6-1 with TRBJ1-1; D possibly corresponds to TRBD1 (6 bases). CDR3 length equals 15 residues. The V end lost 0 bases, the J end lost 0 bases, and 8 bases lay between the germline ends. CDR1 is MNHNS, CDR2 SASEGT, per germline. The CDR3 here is CASSEAGGLNTEAFF. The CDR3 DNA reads TGTGCCAGCAGTGAAGCGGGGGGGCTGAACACTGAAGCTTTCTTT.

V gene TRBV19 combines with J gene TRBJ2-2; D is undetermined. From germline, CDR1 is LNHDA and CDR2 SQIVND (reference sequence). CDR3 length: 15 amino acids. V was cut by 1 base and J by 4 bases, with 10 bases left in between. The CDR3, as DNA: TGTGCCAGTAGTATAGGAAGCAGAATCACCGGGGAGCTGTTTTTT. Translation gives CASSIGSRITGELFF.

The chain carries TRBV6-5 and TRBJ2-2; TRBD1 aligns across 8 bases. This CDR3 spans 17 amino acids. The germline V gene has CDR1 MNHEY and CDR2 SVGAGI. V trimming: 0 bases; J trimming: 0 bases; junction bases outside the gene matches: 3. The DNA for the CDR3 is TGTGCCAGCAGTTACTCGCTGACAGGGGCGAACACCGGGGAGCTGTTTTTT. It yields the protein CASSYSLTGANTGELFF.

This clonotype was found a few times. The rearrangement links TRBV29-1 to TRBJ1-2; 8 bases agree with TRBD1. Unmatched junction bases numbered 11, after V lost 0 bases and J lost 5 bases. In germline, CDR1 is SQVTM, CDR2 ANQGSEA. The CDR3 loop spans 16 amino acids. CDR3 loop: CSVEDLRTGHFYGYTF. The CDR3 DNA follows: TGCAGCGTTGAAGATCTAAGGACAGGGCACTTTTATGGCTACACCTTC.